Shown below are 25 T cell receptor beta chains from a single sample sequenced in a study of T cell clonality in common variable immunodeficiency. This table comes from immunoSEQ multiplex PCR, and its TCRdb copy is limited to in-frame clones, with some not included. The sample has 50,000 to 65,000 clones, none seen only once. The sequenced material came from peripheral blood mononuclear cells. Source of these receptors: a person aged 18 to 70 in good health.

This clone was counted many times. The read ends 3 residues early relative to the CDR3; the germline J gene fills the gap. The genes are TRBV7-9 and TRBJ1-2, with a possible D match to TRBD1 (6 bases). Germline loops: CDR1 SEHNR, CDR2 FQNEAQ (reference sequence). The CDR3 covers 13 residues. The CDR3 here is CASSLVGGQGYTF. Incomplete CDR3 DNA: TGTGCCAGCAGCTTAGTGGGGGGGCAGGGC.

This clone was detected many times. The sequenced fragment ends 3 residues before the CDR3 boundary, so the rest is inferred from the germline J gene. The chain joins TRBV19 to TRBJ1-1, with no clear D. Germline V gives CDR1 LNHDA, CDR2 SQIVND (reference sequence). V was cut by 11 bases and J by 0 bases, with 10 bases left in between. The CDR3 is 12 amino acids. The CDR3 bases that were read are TGTGCCGTTCAAAGGGTGAACACTGAA. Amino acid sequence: CAVQRVNTE. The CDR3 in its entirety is CAVQRVNTEAFF. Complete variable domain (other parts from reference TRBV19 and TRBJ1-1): DGGITQSPKYLFRKEGQNVTLSCEQNLNHDAMYWYRQDPGQGLRLIYYSQIVNDFQKGDIAEGYSVSREKKESFPLTVTSAQKNPTAFYLCAVQRVNTEAFFGQGTRLTVV.

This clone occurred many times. CDR3 DNA (partial): TGTGCCAGCAGGGATAACCCCGCGCGGCCC. It is translated as CASRDNPARP. The full CDR3 is CASRDNPARPLHF. This chain uses TRBV2 with TRBJ1-6; D ambiguous. The CDR3 goes on 3 residues after the read ends, and that part is filled in from the germline J gene. The CDR3 is 13 residues long. CDR1 is SNHLY and CDR2 is FYNNEI in the germline V gene.

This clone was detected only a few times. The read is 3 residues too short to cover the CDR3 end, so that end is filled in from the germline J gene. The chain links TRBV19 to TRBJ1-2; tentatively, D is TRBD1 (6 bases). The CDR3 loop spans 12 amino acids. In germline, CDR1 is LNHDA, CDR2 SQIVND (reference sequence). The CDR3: CATGQGYNDYTF. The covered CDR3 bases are TGTGCCACGGGACAAGGTTACAATGAC.

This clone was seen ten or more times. The CDR3 DNA, read in part, is TGTGCCAGCAGCGGTGACAGGAACTTTTCACCC. It codes for CASSGDRNFSP. The whole CDR3 reads CASSGDRNFSPLHF. This chain uses TRBV7-2 with TRBJ1-6, with D possibly being TRBD1 (6 bases). The CDR3 end is not reached by the read, which stops 3 residues before it; the germline J gene fills it in. Germline assignment: CDR1 SGHTA and CDR2 FQGNSA. This CDR3 spans 14 amino acids. Trimming pared 5 bases from V and 9 bases from J, leaving 14 bases between.

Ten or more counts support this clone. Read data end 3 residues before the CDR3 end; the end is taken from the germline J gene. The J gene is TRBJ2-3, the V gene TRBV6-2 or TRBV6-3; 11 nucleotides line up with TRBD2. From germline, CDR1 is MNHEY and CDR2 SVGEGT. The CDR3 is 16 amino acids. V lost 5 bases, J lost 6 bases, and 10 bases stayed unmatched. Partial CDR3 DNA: TGTGCCAGCAGTCTCCTGACTAGCGGGGCCTATGATACG. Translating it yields CASSLLTSGAYDT. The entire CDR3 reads CASSLLTSGAYDTQYF.

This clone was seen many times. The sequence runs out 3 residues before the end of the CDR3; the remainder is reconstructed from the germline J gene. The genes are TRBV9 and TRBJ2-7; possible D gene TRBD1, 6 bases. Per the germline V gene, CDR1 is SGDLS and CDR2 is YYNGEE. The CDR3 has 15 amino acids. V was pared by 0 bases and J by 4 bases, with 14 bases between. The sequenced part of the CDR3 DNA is TGTGCCAGCAGCGTAGGAGGGCAGGGGTTATACGAG. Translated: CASSVGGQGLYE. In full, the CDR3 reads CASSVGGQGLYEQYF. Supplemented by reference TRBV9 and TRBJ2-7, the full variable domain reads DSGVTQTPKHLITATGQRVTLRCSPRSGDLSVYWYQQSLDQGLQFLIQYYNGEERAKGNILERFSAQQFPDLHSELNLSSLELGDSALYFCASSVGGQGLYEQYFGPGTRLTVT.

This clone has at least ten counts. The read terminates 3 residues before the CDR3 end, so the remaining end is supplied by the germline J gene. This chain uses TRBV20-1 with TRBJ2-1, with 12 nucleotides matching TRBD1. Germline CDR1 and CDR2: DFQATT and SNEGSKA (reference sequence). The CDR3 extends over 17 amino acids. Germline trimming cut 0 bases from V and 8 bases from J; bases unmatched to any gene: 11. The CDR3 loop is CSARDLWRDRGQDEQFF. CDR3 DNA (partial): TGCAGTGCTAGAGATCTTTGGCGGGACAGGGGGCAGGATGAG.

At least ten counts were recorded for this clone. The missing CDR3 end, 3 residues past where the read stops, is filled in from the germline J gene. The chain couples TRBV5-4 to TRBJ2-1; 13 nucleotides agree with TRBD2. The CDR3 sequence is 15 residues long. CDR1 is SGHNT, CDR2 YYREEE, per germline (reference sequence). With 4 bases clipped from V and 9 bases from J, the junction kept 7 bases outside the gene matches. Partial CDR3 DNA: TGTGCCAGCAGCGCCGGACTAGCGGGAGAAGGTGAG. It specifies CASSAGLAGEGE. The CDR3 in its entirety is CASSAGLAGEGEQFF.

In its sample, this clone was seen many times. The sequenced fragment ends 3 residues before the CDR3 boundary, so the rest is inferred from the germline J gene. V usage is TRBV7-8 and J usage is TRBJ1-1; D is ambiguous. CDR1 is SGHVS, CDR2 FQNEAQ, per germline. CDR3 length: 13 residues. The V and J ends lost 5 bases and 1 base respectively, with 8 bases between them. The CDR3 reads CASSLQQNTEAFF. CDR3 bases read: TGTGCCAGCAGCCTACAGCAGAACACTGAA.

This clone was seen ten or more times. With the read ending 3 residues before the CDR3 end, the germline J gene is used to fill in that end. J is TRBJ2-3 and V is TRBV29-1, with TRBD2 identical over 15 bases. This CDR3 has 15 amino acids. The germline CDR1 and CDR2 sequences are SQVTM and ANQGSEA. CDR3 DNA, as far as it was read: TGCAGCGTTGAAGGGACTAGCGGGAGGGTCAAGACG. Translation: CSVEGTSGRVKT. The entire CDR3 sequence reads CSVEGTSGRVKTQYF.

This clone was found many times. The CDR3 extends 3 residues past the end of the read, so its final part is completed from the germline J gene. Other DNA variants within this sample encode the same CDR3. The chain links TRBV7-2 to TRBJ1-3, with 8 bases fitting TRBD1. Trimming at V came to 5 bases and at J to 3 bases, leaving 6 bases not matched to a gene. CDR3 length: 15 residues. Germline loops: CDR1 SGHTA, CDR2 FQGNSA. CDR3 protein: CASSLTGDHGNTIYF. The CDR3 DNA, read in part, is TGTGCCAGCAGCCTGACAGGGGATCATGGAAACACC.

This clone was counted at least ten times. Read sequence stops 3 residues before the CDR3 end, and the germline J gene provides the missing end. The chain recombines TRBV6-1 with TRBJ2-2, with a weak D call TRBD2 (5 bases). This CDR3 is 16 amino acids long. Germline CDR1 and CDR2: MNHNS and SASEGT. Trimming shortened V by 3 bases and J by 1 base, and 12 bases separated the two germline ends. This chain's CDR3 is CASSDLGAGNTGELFF. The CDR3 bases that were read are TGTGCCAGCAGTGATTTGGGCGCGGGGAACACCGGGGAG.

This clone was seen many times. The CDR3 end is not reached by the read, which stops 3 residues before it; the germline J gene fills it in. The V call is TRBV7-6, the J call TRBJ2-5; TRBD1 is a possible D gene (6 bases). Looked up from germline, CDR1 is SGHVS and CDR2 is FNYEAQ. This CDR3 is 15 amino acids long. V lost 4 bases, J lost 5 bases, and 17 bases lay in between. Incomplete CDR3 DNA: TGTGCCAGCAGCTCCCCACAGGGATTTGAGGAGACC. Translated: CASSSPQGFEET. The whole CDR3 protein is CASSSPQGFEETQYF.

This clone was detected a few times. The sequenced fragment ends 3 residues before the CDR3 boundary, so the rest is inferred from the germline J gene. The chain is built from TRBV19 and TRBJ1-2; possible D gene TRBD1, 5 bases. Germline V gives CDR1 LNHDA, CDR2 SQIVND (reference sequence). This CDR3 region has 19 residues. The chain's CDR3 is CASSIDPTSGGSSYNDYTF. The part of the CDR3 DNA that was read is TGTGCCAGTAGTATAGATCCAACTAGCGGGGGAAGCTCCTACAATGAC.

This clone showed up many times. This chain's CDR3 is CSVRSNYGYTF. CDR3 DNA (partial): TGCAGCGTCCGTTCTAACTATGGC. The V call is TRBV29-1, the J call TRBJ1-2, with D uncertain. The sequence runs out 3 residues before the end of the CDR3; the remainder is reconstructed from the germline J gene. The CDR3 is 11 amino acids. Trimming left V 6 bases short and J 0 bases short, with 5 bases between. Germline V lookup: CDR1 SQVTM, CDR2 ANQGSEA.

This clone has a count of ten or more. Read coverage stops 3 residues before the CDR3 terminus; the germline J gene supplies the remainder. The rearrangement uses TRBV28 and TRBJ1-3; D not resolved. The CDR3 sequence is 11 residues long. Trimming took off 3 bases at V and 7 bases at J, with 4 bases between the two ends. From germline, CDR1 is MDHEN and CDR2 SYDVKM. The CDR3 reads CASSFRNTIYF. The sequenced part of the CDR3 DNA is TGTGCCAGCAGTTTCAGGAACACC.

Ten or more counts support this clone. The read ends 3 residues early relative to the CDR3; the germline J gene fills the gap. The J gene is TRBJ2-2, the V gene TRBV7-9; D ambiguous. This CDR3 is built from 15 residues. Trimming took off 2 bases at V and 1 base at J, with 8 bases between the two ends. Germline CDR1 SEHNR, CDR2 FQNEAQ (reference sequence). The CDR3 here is CASSLLSKNTGELFF. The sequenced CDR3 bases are TGTGCCAGCAGCTTACTTTCTAAGAACACCGGGGAG.

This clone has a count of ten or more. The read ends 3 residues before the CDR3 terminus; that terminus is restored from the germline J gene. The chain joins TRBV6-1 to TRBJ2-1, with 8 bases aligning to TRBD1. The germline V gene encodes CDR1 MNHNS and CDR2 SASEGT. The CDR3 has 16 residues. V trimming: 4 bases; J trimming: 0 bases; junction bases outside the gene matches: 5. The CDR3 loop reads CASSGLQGGSYNEQFF. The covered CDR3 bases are TGTGCCAGCAGTGGTCTACAGGGGGGCTCCTACAATGAG.

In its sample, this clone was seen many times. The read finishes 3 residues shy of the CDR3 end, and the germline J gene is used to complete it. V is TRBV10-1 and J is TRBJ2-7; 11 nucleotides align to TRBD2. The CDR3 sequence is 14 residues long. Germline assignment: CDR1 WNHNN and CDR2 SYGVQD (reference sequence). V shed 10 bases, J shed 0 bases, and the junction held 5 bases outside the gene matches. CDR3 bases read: TGCGCCAACGAAGGGACTAGCGGCTCCTACGAG. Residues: CANEGTSGSYE. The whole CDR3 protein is CANEGTSGSYEQYF.

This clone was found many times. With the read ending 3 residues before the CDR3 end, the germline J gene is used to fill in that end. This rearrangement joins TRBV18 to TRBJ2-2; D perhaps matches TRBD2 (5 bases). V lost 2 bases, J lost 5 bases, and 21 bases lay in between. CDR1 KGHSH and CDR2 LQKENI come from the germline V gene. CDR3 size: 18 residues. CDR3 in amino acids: CASSPSARGVVGTGELFF. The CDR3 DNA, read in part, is TGTGCCAGCTCACCATCCGCCCGGGGTGTCGTAGGAACCGGGGAG.

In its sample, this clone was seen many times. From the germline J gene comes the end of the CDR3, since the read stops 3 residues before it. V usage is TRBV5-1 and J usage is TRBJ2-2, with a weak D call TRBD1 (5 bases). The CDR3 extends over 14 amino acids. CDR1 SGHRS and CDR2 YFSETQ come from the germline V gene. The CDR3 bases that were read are TGCGCCAGCAGCTTGGGACAGAACAATGAAAAG. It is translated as CASSLGQNNEK. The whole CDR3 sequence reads CASSLGQNNEKLFF.

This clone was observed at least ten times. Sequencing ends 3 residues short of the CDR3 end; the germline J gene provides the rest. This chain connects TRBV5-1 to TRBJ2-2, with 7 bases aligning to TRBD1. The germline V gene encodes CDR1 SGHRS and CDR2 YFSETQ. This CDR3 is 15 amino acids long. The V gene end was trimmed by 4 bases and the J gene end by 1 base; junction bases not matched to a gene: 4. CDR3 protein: CASSLRTGNTGELFF. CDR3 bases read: TGCGCCAGCAGCCTTAGGACAGGGAACACCGGGGAG.

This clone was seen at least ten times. The DNA read from the CDR3 is TGTGCCAGTAGCAAGACTAGCGGGGTCGGGGATACG. It encodes CASSKTSGVGDT. Given in full, the CDR3 is CASSKTSGVGDTQYF. This rearrangement joins TRBV19 to TRBJ2-3, with 11 bases lining up with TRBD2. Read data end 3 residues before the CDR3 end; the end is taken from the germline J gene. The CDR3 runs to 15 residues. Germline V CDR1 and CDR2: LNHDA, SQIVND (reference sequence). The J segment lost 6 bases and the V segment lost 6 bases, leaving 8 bases of the junction unmatched.

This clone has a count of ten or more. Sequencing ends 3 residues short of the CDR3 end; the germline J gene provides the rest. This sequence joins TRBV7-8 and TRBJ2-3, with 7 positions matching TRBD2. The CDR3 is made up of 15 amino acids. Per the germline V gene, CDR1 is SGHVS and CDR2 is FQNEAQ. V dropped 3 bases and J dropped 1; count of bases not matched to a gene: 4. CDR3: CASSLPLAGTDTQYF. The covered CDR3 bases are TGTGCCAGCAGCTTGCCCCTAGCGGGCACAGATACG.